The clone carrying this T cell receptor (beta chain) was found once. These data are taken from a study of T cell changes during pregnancy in multiple sclerosis. V gave up 3 bases and J gave up 2 bases; unmatched junction bases: 6. Germline CDR1 reads SQVTM; CDR2 reads ANQGSEA. The CDR3 loop spans 14 amino acids. Using immunoSEQ multiplex PCR, the repertoire was profiled, and TCRdb retains in-frame clones only, with some absent. The sample has over 70,000 clones, approximately 92% seen once. The chain uses TRBV29-1 and TRBJ2-5, with TRBD2 matching 7 bases. This receptor was identified in a female donor in good health, enrolled as a control in a pregnancy study. The sample was peripheral blood, taken in the third trimester of pregnancy. The CDR3 sequence: CSVDASGYQETQYF. Written as DNA, the CDR3 is TGCAGCGTTGACGCTAGCGGCTATCAAGAGACCCAGTACTTC.